These 8 T cell receptor beta chains came from one sample sequenced in a study of blood T cell repertoires in COVID-19. Profiling relied on immunoSEQ multiplex PCR, and the TCRdb table lists in-frame clones only, not all of them. The sample has about 86,000 clones, over 70% seen once. Material: peripheral blood. The receptors stem from a woman older than 75 with active or convalescent COVID-19.

The rearrangement uses TRBV12-5 and TRBJ2-3; D call uncertain. The CDR3 extends over 11 amino acids. V was pared by 6 bases and J by 6 bases, with 7 bases between. Per germline, CDR1 LGHNT and CDR2 FRNRAP. In DNA, the CDR3 is TGTGCTAGTGGAATCTCGGATACGCAGTATTTT. Amino acids: CASGISDTQYF.

The chain recombines TRBV30 with TRBJ2-5, with 12 bases identical to TRBD1. With 2 bases clipped from V and 5 bases from J, the junction kept 12 bases outside the gene matches. The CDR3 is 17 amino acids. Germline assignment: CDR1 GTSNPN and CDR2 SVGIG (reference sequence). CDR3 sequence reads: CAWSLGIRDRGRETQYF. The CDR3 bases are TGTGCCTGGAGTCTAGGGATCCGGGACAGGGGGCGTGAGACCCAGTACTTC.

This chain uses TRBV6-2 or TRBV6-3 with TRBJ2-7; tentative D call: TRBD2 (5 bases). Per germline, CDR1 MNHEY and CDR2 SVGEGT. This CDR3 is built from 15 residues. Trimming took 5 bases from V and 2 from J, leaving 16 bases between them. As DNA, the CDR3 is TGTGCCAGCAGTCTGCCTGACCCGGGGACCTACGAGCAGTACTTC. Its protein product is CASSLPDPGTYEQYF.

The chain combines TRBV10-3 with TRBJ2-5, with 10 bases that match TRBD2. The CDR3 has 16 residues. V dropped 3 bases and J dropped 5; count of bases not matched to a gene: 9. The germline V gene encodes CDR1 ENHRY and CDR2 SYGVKD. The CDR3 nucleotides read TGTGCCATCAGTGAAAACAGCGGGGGGGCCGGGGAGACCCAGTACTTC. It translates to CAISENSGGAGETQYF.

The chain carries TRBV2 and TRBJ2-5; 9 bases agree with TRBD1. The V and J ends lost 7 bases and 4 bases, in that order; junction bases with no gene match: 10. The CDR3 extends over 15 amino acids. Germline V lookup: CDR1 SNHLY, CDR2 FYNNEI. CDR3 nucleotide sequence: TGTGCCAGCAATCCGGGACAGGGTTTGGGAGAGACCCAGTACTTC. It encodes CASNPGQGLGETQYF. The variable domain in full, completed from reference TRBV2 and TRBJ2-5, reads EPEVTQTPSHQVTQMGQEVILRCVPISNHLYFYWYRQILGQKVEFLVSFYNNEISEKSEIFDDQFSVERPDGSNFTLKIRSTKLEDSAMYFCASNPGQGLGETQYFGPGTRLLVL.

CDR3 region: CASSLADRVGTEAFF. Written as DNA, the CDR3 is TGCGCCAGCAGCTTGGCGGACAGGGTAGGAACTGAAGCTTTCTTT. The genes are TRBV5-1 and TRBJ1-1; the match to TRBD1 covers 8 bases. The J segment lost 5 bases and the V segment lost 0 bases, leaving 6 bases of the junction unmatched. The germline CDR1 and CDR2 sequences are SGHRS and YFSETQ. CDR3 length: 15 residues. Using reference TRBV5-1 and TRBJ1-1 for the parts outside the CDR3, the full variable domain is KAGVTQTPRYLIKTRGQQVTLSCSPISGHRSVSWYQQTPGQGLQFLFEYFSETQRNKGNFPGRFSGRQFSNSRSEMNVSTLELGDSALYLCASSLADRVGTEAFFGQGTRLTVV.

The chain combines TRBV19 with TRBJ2-1; D is unresolved. This CDR3 contains 13 residues. Germline V gives CDR1 LNHDA, CDR2 SQIVND (reference sequence). The ends were cut back, 6 bases at V and 6 bases at J, with 12 bases in the middle. CDR3: CASRRGATNEQFF. As DNA, the CDR3 is TGTGCCAGTAGGAGAGGAGCAACCAATGAGCAGTTCTTC.

V usage is TRBV5-4 and J usage is TRBJ1-2, with D perhaps TRBD1 (5 bases). Germline lookup yields CDR1 SGHNT and CDR2 YYREEE (reference sequence). This CDR3 region has 14 residues. Trimming took 0 bases from V and 7 from J, leaving 13 bases between them. The CDR3, as DNA: TGTGCCAGCAGCTTGGCCGGAAGGGGAGGTGGCTACACCTTC. It codes for CASSLAGRGGGYTF.